This T cell receptor (beta chain) was sequenced for a study of radiation and T cells in renal cell carcinoma. Measured with immunoSEQ multiplex PCR; TCRdb has only the in-frame clones, and not every one. Of about 83,000 clones in the sample, around four fifths were seen once. Indicated time point: blood 4 weeks post-SBRT, at nephrectomy. Treatment of the sample: 15 Gy SBRT to primary tumor, nephrectomy 4 weeks later. This receptor was obtained from a woman aged 55 to 70 with renal cell carcinoma. The starting material was blood, obtained from a patient whose treatment included radiotherapy and nephrectomy.

The CDR3, as DNA: TGTGCCAGCAGCTTCGTCCGGGACAGGGGGACCGGGGAGCTGTTTTTT. It translates to CASSFVRDRGTGELFF. V usage is TRBV5-6 and J usage is TRBJ2-2; the match to TRBD1 covers 11 bases. CDR1 SGHDT and CDR2 YYEEEE come from the germline V gene. V gave up 2 bases and J gave up 5 bases; unmatched junction bases: 5. This CDR3 is built from 16 residues. Using reference TRBV5-6 and TRBJ2-2 for the parts outside the CDR3, the full variable domain is DAGVTQSPTHLIKTRGQQVTLRCSPKSGHDTVSWYQQALGQGPQFIFQYYEEEERQRGNFPDRFSGHQFPNYSSELNVNALLLGDSALYLCASSFVRDRGTGELFFGEGSRLTVL.